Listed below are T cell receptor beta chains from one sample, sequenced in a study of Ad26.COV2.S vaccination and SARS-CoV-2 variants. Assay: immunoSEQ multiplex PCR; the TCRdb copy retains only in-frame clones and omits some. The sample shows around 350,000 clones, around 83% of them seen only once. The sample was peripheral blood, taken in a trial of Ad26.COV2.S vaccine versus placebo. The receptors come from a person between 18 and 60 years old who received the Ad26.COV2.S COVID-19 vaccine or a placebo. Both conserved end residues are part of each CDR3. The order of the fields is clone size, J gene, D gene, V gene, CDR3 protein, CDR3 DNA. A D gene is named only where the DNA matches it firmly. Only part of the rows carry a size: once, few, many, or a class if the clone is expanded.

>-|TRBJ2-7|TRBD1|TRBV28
CASSQHRGYEQYF
TGTGCCAGCAGTCAACACAGGGGATACGAGCAGTACTTC
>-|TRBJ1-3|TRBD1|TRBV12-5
CASGFPGGSGNTIYF
TGTGCTAGTGGTTTCCCAGGGGGCTCTGGAAACACCATATATTTT
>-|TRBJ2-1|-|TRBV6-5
CAGRPSSYNEQFF
TGTGCCGGGCGGCCGAGCTCCTACAATGAGCAGTTCTTC
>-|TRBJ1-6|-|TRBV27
CASSGPTGSYNSPLHF
TGTGCCAGCAGTGGACCCACGGGCTCCTATAATTCACCCCTCCACTTT
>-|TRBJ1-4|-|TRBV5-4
CASSLHNEKLFF
TGTGCCAGCAGCCTACATAATGAAAAACTGTTTTTT
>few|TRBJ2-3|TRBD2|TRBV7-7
CASSLLAGGTTDTQYF
TGTGCTAGCAGCTTACTAGCGGGGGGGACCACAGATACGCAGTATTTT
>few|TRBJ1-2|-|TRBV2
CASSRRTGDYGYTF
TGTGCCAGCAGTCGACGGACCGGCGACTATGGCTACACCTTC
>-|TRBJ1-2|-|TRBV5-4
CASRPSRGMGDYGYTF
TGTGCCAGCAGACCAAGCAGGGGTATGGGGGACTATGGCTACACCTTC
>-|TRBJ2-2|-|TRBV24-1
CATMEGSNTGELFF
TGTGCCACCATGGAGGGCTCGAACACCGGGGAGCTGTTTTTT
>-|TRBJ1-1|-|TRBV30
CAWSPLGRGNTEAFF
TGTGCCTGGAGTCCCTTGGGCAGGGGGAACACTGAAGCTTTCTTT
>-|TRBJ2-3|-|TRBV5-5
CASSLRLGDTQYF
TGTGCCAGCAGCCTGCGACTGGGAGATACGCAGTATTTT
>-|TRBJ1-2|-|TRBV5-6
CASNQYSTGTGGYTF
TGTGCCAGCAACCAGTATTCGACTGGCACTGGGGGCTACACCTTC
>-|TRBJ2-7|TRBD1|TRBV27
CASSFWDRSPYEQYF
TGTGCCAGCAGTTTTTGGGACAGGAGTCCCTACGAGCAGTACTTC
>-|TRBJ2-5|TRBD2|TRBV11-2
CASSRRLAGEETQYF
TGTGCCAGCAGCCGCCGACTAGCGGGAGAGGAGACCCAGTACTTC